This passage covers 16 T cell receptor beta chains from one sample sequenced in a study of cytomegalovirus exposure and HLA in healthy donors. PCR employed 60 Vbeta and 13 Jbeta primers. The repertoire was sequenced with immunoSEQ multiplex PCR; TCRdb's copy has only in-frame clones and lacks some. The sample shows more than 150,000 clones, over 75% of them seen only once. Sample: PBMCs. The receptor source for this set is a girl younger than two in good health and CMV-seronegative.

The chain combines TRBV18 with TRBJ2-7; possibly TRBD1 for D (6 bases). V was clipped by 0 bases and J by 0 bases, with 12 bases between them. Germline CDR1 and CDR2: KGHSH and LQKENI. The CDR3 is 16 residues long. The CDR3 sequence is CASSPPQTGSSYEQYF. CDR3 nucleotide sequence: TGTGCCAGCTCACCACCGCAAACAGGGAGCTCCTACGAGCAGTACTTC.

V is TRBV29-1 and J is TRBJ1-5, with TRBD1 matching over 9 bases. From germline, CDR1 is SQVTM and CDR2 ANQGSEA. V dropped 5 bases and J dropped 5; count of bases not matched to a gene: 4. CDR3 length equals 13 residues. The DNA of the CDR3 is TGCAGCGTTAGGACAGGGGATTATCAGCCCCAGCATTTT. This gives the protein CSVRTGDYQPQHF. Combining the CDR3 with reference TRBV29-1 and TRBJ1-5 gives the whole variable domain SAVISQKPSRDICQRGTSLTIQCQVDSQVTMMFWYRQQPGQSLTLIATANQGSEATYESGFVIDKFPISRPNLTFSTLTVSNMSPEDSSIYLCSVRTGDYQPQHFGDGTRLSIL.

CDR3 DNA sequence: TGCGCCAGCAGCCCGACCCTCCCGGGACACTTGTTCTCCTACGAGCAGTACTTC. It codes for CASSPTLPGHLFSYEQYF. This chain uses TRBV5-1 with TRBJ2-5; perhaps TRBD1 as D (6 bases). The end of the DNA fits TRBJ2-7 better, so the J call may be wrong. CDR1 and CDR2 from the germline V gene are SGHRS and YFSETQ. The CDR3 consists of 18 residues.

Here the CDR3 reads CASSLDRYGANVLTF. In DNA form, the CDR3 reads TGTGCCAGCAGCTTGGACAGGTACGGGGCCAACGTCCTGACTTTC. The genes are TRBV5-8 and TRBJ2-6, with D possibly matching TRBD1 (5 bases). Germline loops: CDR1 SGHTS, CDR2 YDEGEE. V was shortened by 0 bases and J by 4 bases, with 8 bases between the two germline ends. CDR3 length: 15 residues.

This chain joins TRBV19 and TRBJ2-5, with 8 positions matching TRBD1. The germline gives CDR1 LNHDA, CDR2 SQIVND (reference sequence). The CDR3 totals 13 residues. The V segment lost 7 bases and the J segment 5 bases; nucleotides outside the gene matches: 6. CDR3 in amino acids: CASNPDRGETQYF. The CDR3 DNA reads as TGTGCCAGTAACCCCGACAGGGGTGAGACCCAGTACTTC.

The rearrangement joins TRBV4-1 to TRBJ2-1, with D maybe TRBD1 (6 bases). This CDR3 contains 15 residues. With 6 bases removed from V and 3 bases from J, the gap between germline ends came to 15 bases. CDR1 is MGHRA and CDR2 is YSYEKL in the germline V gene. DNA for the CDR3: TGCGCCAGCAGTCGTGGGGGCGAATTCTACAATGAGCAGTTCTTC. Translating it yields CASSRGGEFYNEQFF.

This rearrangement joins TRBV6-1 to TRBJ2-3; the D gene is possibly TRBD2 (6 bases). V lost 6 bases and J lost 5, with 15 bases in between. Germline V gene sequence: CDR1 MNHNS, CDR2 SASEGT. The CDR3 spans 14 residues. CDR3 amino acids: CASRTSGGLDTQYF. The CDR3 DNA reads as TGTGCCAGCAGGACTAGTGGAGGTTTAGATACGCAGTATTTT.

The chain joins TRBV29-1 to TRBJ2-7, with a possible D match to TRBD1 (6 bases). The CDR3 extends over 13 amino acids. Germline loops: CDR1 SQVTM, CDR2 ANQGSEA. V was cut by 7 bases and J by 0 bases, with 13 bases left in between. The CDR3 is CSARQDPSYEQYF. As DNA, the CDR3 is TGCAGCGCTAGACAGGATCCCTCCTACGAGCAGTACTTC.

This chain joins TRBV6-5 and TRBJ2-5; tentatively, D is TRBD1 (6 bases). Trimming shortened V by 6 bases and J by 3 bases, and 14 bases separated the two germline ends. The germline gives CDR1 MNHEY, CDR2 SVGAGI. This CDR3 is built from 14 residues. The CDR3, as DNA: TGTGCCAGCAGCCCTTACGACAGGAAAGAGACCCAGTACTTC. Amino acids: CASSPYDRKETQYF.

CDR3 in DNA: TGTGCCAGCAGTGAAGCCGGACAGGGCTGGGAAGCTTTCTTT. Residues: CASSEAGQGWEAFF. The chain recombines TRBV6-1 with TRBJ1-1; 8 bases map to TRBD1. The CDR3 runs to 14 residues. With 0 bases clipped from V and 8 bases from J, the junction kept 5 bases outside the gene matches. Germline CDR1 MNHNS, CDR2 SASEGT.

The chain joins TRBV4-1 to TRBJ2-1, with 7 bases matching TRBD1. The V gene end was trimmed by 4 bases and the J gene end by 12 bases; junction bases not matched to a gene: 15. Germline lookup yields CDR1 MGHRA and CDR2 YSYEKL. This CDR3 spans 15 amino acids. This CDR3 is CASSRAGTADMGQFF. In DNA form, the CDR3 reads TGCGCCAGCAGCCGGGCAGGGACAGCCGATATGGGGCAGTTCTTC.

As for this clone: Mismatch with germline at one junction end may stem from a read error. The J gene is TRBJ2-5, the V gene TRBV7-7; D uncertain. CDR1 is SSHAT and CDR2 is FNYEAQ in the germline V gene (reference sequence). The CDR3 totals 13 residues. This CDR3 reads CASSSELRETQYF. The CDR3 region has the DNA TGTGCTAGCAGCTCCGAGCTCCGGGAGACCCAGTACTTC. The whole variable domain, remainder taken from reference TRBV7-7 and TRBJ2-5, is GAGVSQSPRYKVTKRGQDVTLRCDPISSHATLYWYQQALGQGPEFLTYFNYEAQPDKSGLPSDRFSAERPEGSISTLTIQRTEQRDSAMYRCASSSELRETQYFGPGTRLLVL.

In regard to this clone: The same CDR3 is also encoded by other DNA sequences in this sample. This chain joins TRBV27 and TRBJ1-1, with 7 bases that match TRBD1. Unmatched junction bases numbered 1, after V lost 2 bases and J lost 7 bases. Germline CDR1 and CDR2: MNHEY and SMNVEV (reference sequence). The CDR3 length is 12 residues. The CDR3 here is CASSLRQGEAFF. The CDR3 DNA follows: TGTGCCAGCAGTTTAAGACAGGGTGAAGCTTTCTTT.

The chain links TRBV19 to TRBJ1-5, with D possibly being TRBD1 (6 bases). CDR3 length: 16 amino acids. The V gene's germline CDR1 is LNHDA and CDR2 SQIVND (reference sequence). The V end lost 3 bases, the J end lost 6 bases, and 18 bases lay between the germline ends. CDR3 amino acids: CASSIRQAVGPQPQHF. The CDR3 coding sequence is TGTGCCAGTAGTATCCGACAGGCCGTTGGACCTCAGCCCCAGCATTTT.

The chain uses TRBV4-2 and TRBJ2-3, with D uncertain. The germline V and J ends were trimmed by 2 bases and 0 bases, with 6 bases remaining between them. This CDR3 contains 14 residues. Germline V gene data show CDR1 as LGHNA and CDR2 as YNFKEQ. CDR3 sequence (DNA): TGTGCCAGCAGCCAAACACGCAGCACAGATACGCAGTATTTT. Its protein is CASSQTRSTDTQYF.

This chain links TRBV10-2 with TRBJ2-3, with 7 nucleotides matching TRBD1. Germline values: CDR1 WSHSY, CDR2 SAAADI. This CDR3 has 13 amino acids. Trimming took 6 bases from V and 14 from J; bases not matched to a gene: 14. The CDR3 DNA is TGCGCCAGCAGCCGGGACAGCGTCTATGCCCCGTATTTT. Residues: CASSRDSVYAPYF.